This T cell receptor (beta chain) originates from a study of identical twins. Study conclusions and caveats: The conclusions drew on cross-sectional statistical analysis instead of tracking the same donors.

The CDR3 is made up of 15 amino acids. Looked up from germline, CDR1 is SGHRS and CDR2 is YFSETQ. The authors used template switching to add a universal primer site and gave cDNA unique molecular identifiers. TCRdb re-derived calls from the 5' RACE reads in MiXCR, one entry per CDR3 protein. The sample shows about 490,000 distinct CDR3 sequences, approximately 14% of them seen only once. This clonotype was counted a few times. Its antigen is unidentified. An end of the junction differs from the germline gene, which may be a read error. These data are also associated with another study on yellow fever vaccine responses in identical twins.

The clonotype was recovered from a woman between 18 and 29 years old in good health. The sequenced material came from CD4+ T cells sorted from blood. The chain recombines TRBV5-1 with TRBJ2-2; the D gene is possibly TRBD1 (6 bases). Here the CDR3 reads CASSFTGKNIGELFF. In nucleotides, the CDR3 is TGCGCCAGCAGCTTTACAGGGAAAAACATCGGGGAGCTGTTTTTT. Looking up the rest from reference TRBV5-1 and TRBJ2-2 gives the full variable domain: KAGVTQTPRYLIKTRGQQVTLSCSPISGHRSVSWYQQTPGQGLQFLFEYFSETQRNKGNFPGRFSGRQFSNSRSEMNVSTLELGDSALYLCASSFTGKNIGELFFGEGSRLTVL.